The 16 T cell receptor beta chains below all came from one sample that was sequenced in a study of cytomegalovirus exposure and HLA in healthy donors. In the PCR, 60 Vbeta and 13 Jbeta primers were used. Assay: immunoSEQ multiplex PCR; the TCRdb copy retains only in-frame clones and omits some. This table holds under 200,000 clones, approximately 65% found once. The sequenced sample was PBMCs. Receptor source: a man aged 35 to 55 in good health and CMV-seronegative.

This clone was detected once. The rearrangement uses TRBV18 and TRBJ1-2; D perhaps matches TRBD1 (6 bases). The CDR3 is 13 residues long. V dropped 3 bases and J dropped 5 bases, with 10 bases sitting between them. Germline loops: CDR1 KGHSH, CDR2 LQKENI. CDR3 sequence reads: CASSPDRIYGYTF. In nucleotides, the CDR3 is TGTGCCAGCTCACCTGACAGGATTTATGGCTACACCTTC.

This clone has a handful of counts. The J gene is TRBJ2-3, the V gene TRBV18; 8 positions match TRBD2. The J segment lost 6 bases and the V segment lost 2 bases, leaving 10 bases of the junction unmatched. CDR1 and CDR2 from the germline V gene are KGHSH and LQKENI. There are 16 residues in the CDR3. The CDR3 nucleotides read TGTGCCAGCTCACCAACTAGCGGCCCACCGACCGATACGCAGTATTTT. Protein sequence: CASSPTSGPPTDTQYF.

The J gene is TRBJ2-1, the V gene TRBV9; 14 nucleotides line up with TRBD2. CDR1 and CDR2 from the germline V gene are SGDLS and YYNGEE. The CDR3 spans 20 residues. Trimming cost V 4 bases and J 6 bases; bases outside gene matches: 18. The CDR3 loop reads CASSPIGTSGSDSLSNEQFF. The CDR3, as DNA: TGTGCCAGCAGCCCAATCGGGACTAGCGGGAGTGATAGTTTGAGCAATGAGCAGTTCTTC.

The V and J genes are TRBV7-9 and TRBJ2-5; 10 bases are a match to TRBD2. The length of the CDR3 is 14 residues. V lost 5 bases and J lost 3; bases outside the gene matches: 3. Looked up from germline, CDR1 is SEHNR and CDR2 is FQNEAQ (reference sequence). The CDR3 DNA reads as TGTGCCAGCAGCCCTGGACTAGCGGAAGAGACCCAGTACTTC. This translates into CASSPGLAEETQYF.

The chain carries TRBV18 and TRBJ2-7, with 8 bases that match TRBD1. Germline-derived CDR1 and CDR2 are KGHSH and LQKENI. This CDR3 contains 17 residues. Unmatched junction bases numbered 13, after V lost 5 bases and J lost 1 base. For the CDR3, the DNA is TGTGCCAGCTCAGCGCCGGACAGGGATGATAGATCCTACGAGCAGTACTTC. Translated: CASSAPDRDDRSYEQYF.

CDR3 in DNA: TGTGCCAGCAGCCGTGGATTAGCGGGAGGGTTGACCGGGGAGCTGTTTTTT. This sequence encodes CASSRGLAGGLTGELFF. The gene calls are TRBV9 and TRBJ2-2, with TRBD2 matching over 11 bases. Per germline, CDR1 SGDLS and CDR2 YYNGEE. This CDR3 region has 17 residues. V was clipped by 4 bases and J by 5 bases; unmatched bases: 10.

The CDR3 DNA reads TGTGCCAGCAGCAAGGACAGAGAACCCTACGAGCAGTACTTC. This sequence encodes CASSKDREPYEQYF. V usage is TRBV7-6 and J usage is TRBJ2-7, with D possibly TRBD1 on 6 matching bases. The CDR3 length is 14 residues. Germline-derived CDR1 and CDR2 are SGHVS and FNYEAQ. V lost 5 bases and J 2 bases, leaving 13 bases between the germline ends. Supplemented by reference TRBV7-6 and TRBJ2-7, the full variable domain reads GAGVSQSPRYKVTKRGQDVALRCDPISGHVSLYWYRQALGQGPEFLTYFNYEAQQDKSGLPNDRFSAERPEGSISTLTIQRTEQRDSAMYRCASSKDREPYEQYFGPGTRLTVT.

V gene TRBV6-5 combines with J gene TRBJ2-7, with a weak D call TRBD1 (6 bases). Trimming left V 6 bases short and J 5 bases short, with 14 bases between. Looked up from germline, CDR1 is MNHEY and CDR2 is SVGAGI. CDR3 length: 13 amino acids. The CDR3 reads CASRPGTPHEQYF. Here the CDR3 DNA reads TGTGCCAGCAGGCCTGGGACACCCCACGAGCAGTACTTC.

This chain links TRBV5-1 with TRBJ2-5; the D gene is possibly TRBD1 (6 bases). The last part of the DNA fits TRBJ2-7 better; the J call may be wrong. The V gene's germline CDR1 is SGHRS and CDR2 YFSETQ. CDR3 length: 14 amino acids. CDR3 in DNA: TGCGCCAGCAGCTTAACAGGGTGGACCTACGAGCAGTACTTC. Translation: CASSLTGWTYEQYF.

In its sample, this clone was seen a few times. The V call is TRBV5-4, the J call TRBJ2-3; 10 nucleotides align to TRBD1. The CDR3 sequence is 15 residues long. V shed 2 bases, J shed 1 base, and the junction held 1 base outside the gene matches. CDR1 is SGHNT and CDR2 is YYREEE in the germline V gene (reference sequence). The CDR3 coding sequence is TGTGCCAGCAGCTTTGGGACAGGGGGCACAGATACGCAGTATTTT. It codes for CASSFGTGGTDTQYF.

The chain joins TRBV7-8 to TRBJ2-5; no clear D. The J call may not be correct, given that the DNA end is closer to TRBJ2-7. This CDR3 comprises 12 residues. The V gene's germline CDR1 is SGHVS and CDR2 FQNEAQ. CDR3 in DNA: TGTGCCAGCAGCTTGGGCAGCTACGAGCAGTACTTC. Its protein is CASSLGSYEQYF.

The chain's CDR3 is CAISESGVETQYF. Written as DNA, the CDR3 is TGTGCCATCAGTGAGTCAGGGGTAGAGACCCAGTACTTC. The gene calls are TRBV10-3 and TRBJ2-5; a weak D match, TRBD1 (5 bases). With 0 bases removed from V and 4 bases from J, the gap between germline ends came to 6 bases. The CDR3 consists of 13 residues. The V gene's germline CDR1 is ENHRY and CDR2 SYGVKD.

The rearrangement uses TRBV6-5 and TRBJ2-7; 11 bases map to TRBD2. In germline, CDR1 is MNHEY, CDR2 SVGAGI. The CDR3 spans 16 residues. V lost 2 bases, J lost 4 bases, and 7 bases stayed unmatched. The CDR3 DNA is TGTGCCAGCAGTTACGGAGGCCTAGCGGGAGGATACGAGCAGTACTTC. This sequence encodes CASSYGGLAGGYEQYF.

This chain joins TRBV7-2 and TRBJ1-1; D remains ambiguous. This CDR3 is built from 12 residues. V was pared by 2 bases and J by 10 bases, with 11 bases between. Germline V CDR1 and CDR2: SGHTA, FQGNSA. CDR3 coding DNA: TGTGCCAGCAGCTTAACGGGAGAGCGAGCTTTCTTT. It translates to CASSLTGERAFF.

The chain recombines TRBV5-6 with TRBJ2-3; 10 nucleotides align to TRBD2. The CDR3 is 15 amino acids. V lost 5 bases to trimming and J lost 2 bases; unmatched junction nucleotides: 5. Germline V gene lookup returns CDR1 SGHDT and CDR2 YYEEEE. Here the CDR3 DNA reads TGTGCCAGCAGGTCGAGCGGGGGGGCCACAGATACGCAGTATTTT. It is translated as CASRSSGGATDTQYF.

The table lists this clone with a count of one. This chain links TRBV18 with TRBJ1-2; 8 positions match TRBD1. Germline values: CDR1 KGHSH, CDR2 LQKENI. The CDR3 loop spans 14 amino acids. The junction had 6 bases not matched to a gene; V was cut back by 3 bases and J by 6 bases. In DNA form, the CDR3 reads TGTGCCAGCTCACCTTGGACAGGGTTTCATGGCTACACCTTC. This translates into CASSPWTGFHGYTF.